This T cell receptor beta chain was recovered during a study of blood T cell repertoires in COVID-19. V was cut by 5 bases and J by 6 bases, with 14 bases left in between. The CDR3 extends over 13 amino acids. TCRdb's copy holds only in-frame clones and misses some; the assay was immunoSEQ multiplex PCR. The sample yields 150,000 to 200,000 clones, approximately 89% seen once. The origin of this receptor is a woman under 30 who had recovered from COVID-19. The V call is TRBV12-3 or TRBV12-4, the J call TRBJ2-7, with D tentatively TRBD2 (6 bases). The specimen was PBMCs or T cells enriched from blood (not recorded which). This CDR3 reads CASSPRESLEQYF. Written as DNA, the CDR3 is TGTGCCAGCAGTCCCCGGGAGTCGCTCGAGCAGTACTTC.